This is a list of T cell receptor beta chains from one sample in a study of blood T cell repertoires in COVID-19. Some clones are missing from TCRdb's copy, which holds only in-frame ones; the method was immunoSEQ multiplex PCR. The table has about 160,000 clones, roughly 85% seen once. Sequencing was done on a sample of peripheral blood. Receptor source: a man between 65 and 85 years old with acute or convalescent COVID-19. The CDR3 runs from the conserved cysteine through the conserved F or W. D genes are given only for firm matches. Some rows mark clone size as missing; the rest say once, few, many or name a class of expanded clone.

abundance: NA; d_gene: NA; v_gene: TRBV12-3/TRBV12-4; j_gene: TRBJ1-4; CDR3aa: CASSEADEKLFF; CDR3nt: TGTGCCAGCTCGGAGGCGGATGAAAAACTGTTTTTT
abundance: NA; d_gene: NA; v_gene: TRBV11-1; j_gene: TRBJ2-7; CDR3aa: CASSPPPGYEQYF; CDR3nt: TGTGCCAGCAGCCCCCCCCCAGGCTACGAGCAGTACTTC
abundance: NA; d_gene: NA; v_gene: TRBV28; j_gene: TRBJ2-5; CDR3aa: CASSLLQETQYF; CDR3nt: TGTGCCAGCAGTTTACTCCAAGAGACCCAGTACTTC
abundance: NA; d_gene: NA; v_gene: TRBV10-1; j_gene: TRBJ2-3; CDR3aa: CAILTGRTDTQYF; CDR3nt: TGCGCCATCCTGACAGGACGCACAGATACGCAGTATTTT
abundance: NA; d_gene: TRBD1; v_gene: TRBV5-1; j_gene: TRBJ2-7; CDR3aa: CASSERPGQGALSYEQYF; CDR3nt: TGCGCCAGCAGCGAGCGGCCGGGACAGGGGGCGCTCAGCTACGAGCAGTACTTC
abundance: NA; d_gene: NA; v_gene: TRBV29-1; j_gene: TRBJ1-1; CDR3aa: CSVEAVRREAFF; CDR3nt: TGCAGCGTTGAAGCTGTGAGGCGAGAGGCTTTCTTT
abundance: NA; d_gene: NA; v_gene: TRBV28; j_gene: TRBJ2-3; CDR3aa: CASSTRQGPTDTQYF; CDR3nt: TGTGCCAGCAGTACCAGACAAGGCCCCACAGATACGCAGTATTTT
abundance: NA; d_gene: NA; v_gene: TRBV1; j_gene: TRBJ2-7; CDR3aa: CTSGGSASYEQYF; CDR3nt: TGCACCAGCGGGGGGTCGGCTAGCTACGAGCAGTACTTC
abundance: NA; d_gene: TRBD2; v_gene: TRBV9; j_gene: TRBJ2-7; CDR3aa: CASSPGTRGDEQYF; CDR3nt: TGTGCCAGCAGCCCCGGGACTAGAGGGGACGAGCAGTACTTC
abundance: NA; d_gene: TRBD2; v_gene: TRBV10-3; j_gene: TRBJ2-3; CDR3aa: CAISEVSSGLGTDTQYF; CDR3nt: TGTGCCATCAGTGAGGTGTCGTCGGGACTAGGCACAGATACGCAGTATTTT
abundance: few; d_gene: NA; v_gene: TRBV27; j_gene: TRBJ2-7; CDR3aa: CASSFEQGPYEQYF; CDR3nt: TGTGCCAGCAGTTTTGAACAGGGACCCTACGAGCAGTACTTC
abundance: NA; d_gene: NA; v_gene: TRBV19; j_gene: TRBJ1-5; CDR3aa: CASSSSVNQPQHF; CDR3nt: TGTGCCAGTAGTAGCTCAGTAAATCAGCCCCAGCATTTT
abundance: NA; d_gene: TRBD2; v_gene: TRBV7-2; j_gene: TRBJ2-7; CDR3aa: CASSLVSTSGSYEQYF; CDR3nt: TGTGCCAGCAGCTTAGTTTCGACTAGCGGATCCTACGAGCAGTACTTC
abundance: NA; d_gene: TRBD1; v_gene: TRBV2; j_gene: TRBJ1-5; CDR3aa: CASSDGPGQGWQPQHF; CDR3nt: TGTGCCAGCAGTGACGGACCGGGACAGGGTTGGCAGCCCCAGCATTTT
abundance: NA; d_gene: NA; v_gene: TRBV29-1; j_gene: TRBJ2-2; CDR3aa: CSVRYGVTGELFF; CDR3nt: TGCAGCGTCCGTTACGGAGTCACCGGGGAGCTGTTTTTT
abundance: NA; d_gene: TRBD2; v_gene: TRBV19; j_gene: TRBJ2-1; CDR3aa: CASSPLAAYNEQFF; CDR3nt: TGTGCCAGTAGTCCCCTAGCGGCCTACAATGAGCAGTTCTTC
abundance: many; d_gene: NA; v_gene: TRBV9; j_gene: TRBJ2-3; CDR3aa: CASSVQGRRTDTQYF; CDR3nt: TGTGCCAGCAGCGTCCAGGGGAGAAGAACGGATACGCAGTATTTT
abundance: NA; d_gene: NA; v_gene: TRBV27; j_gene: TRBJ2-1; CDR3aa: CASSLEPYNEQFF; CDR3nt: TGTGCCAGCAGTCTAGAGCCCTACAATGAGCAGTTCTTC
abundance: NA; d_gene: TRBD1; v_gene: TRBV28; j_gene: TRBJ2-7; CDR3aa: CASSVAGTVYEQYF; CDR3nt: TGTGCCAGCAGTGTTGCCGGGACAGTCTACGAGCAGTACTTC
abundance: NA; d_gene: TRBD2; v_gene: TRBV4-3; j_gene: TRBJ2-7; CDR3aa: CASSQGREKGYEQYF; CDR3nt: TGCGCCAGCAGCCAAGGGCGGGAGAAGGGCTACGAGCAGTACTTC
abundance: NA; d_gene: TRBD1; v_gene: TRBV10-3; j_gene: TRBJ1-3; CDR3aa: CAISESGQRLSGNTIYF; CDR3nt: TGTGCCATCAGTGAGTCGGGACAGCGTTTGAGTGGAAACACCATATATTTT
abundance: once; d_gene: NA; v_gene: TRBV18; j_gene: TRBJ2-2; CDR3aa: CASSPATVTGGTGELFF; CDR3nt: TGTGCCAGCTCACCAGCGACAGTTACGGGCGGCACCGGGGAGCTGTTTTTT
abundance: NA; d_gene: TRBD1; v_gene: TRBV7-9; j_gene: TRBJ2-7; CDR3aa: CASSSNRGRDYEQYF; CDR3nt: TGTGCCAGCAGCTCAAACAGGGGTCGGGACTACGAGCAGTACTTC
abundance: NA; d_gene: TRBD2; v_gene: TRBV7-9; j_gene: TRBJ2-3; CDR3aa: CASSFGLADTDTQYF; CDR3nt: TGTGCCAGCAGCTTCGGACTAGCAGACACAGATACGCAGTATTTT
abundance: NA; d_gene: TRBD1; v_gene: TRBV7-9; j_gene: TRBJ1-1; CDR3aa: CASSVGQSVTEAFF; CDR3nt: TGTGCCAGCAGCGTGGGACAGTCGGTCACTGAAGCTTTCTTT
abundance: NA; d_gene: NA; v_gene: TRBV19; j_gene: TRBJ2-7; CDR3aa: CASSTHMGPRGYEQYF; CDR3nt: TGTGCCAGTAGTACTCATATGGGTCCCAGGGGCTACGAGCAGTACTTC
abundance: NA; d_gene: NA; v_gene: TRBV28; j_gene: TRBJ2-3; CDR3aa: CASSYGQFTDTQYF; CDR3nt: TGTGCCAGCAGTTACGGACAGTTCACAGATACGCAGTATTTT
abundance: NA; d_gene: TRBD1; v_gene: TRBV5-1; j_gene: TRBJ1-1; CDR3aa: CASHSGQGTEAFF; CDR3nt: TGCGCCAGCCATTCCGGACAGGGCACTGAAGCTTTCTTT